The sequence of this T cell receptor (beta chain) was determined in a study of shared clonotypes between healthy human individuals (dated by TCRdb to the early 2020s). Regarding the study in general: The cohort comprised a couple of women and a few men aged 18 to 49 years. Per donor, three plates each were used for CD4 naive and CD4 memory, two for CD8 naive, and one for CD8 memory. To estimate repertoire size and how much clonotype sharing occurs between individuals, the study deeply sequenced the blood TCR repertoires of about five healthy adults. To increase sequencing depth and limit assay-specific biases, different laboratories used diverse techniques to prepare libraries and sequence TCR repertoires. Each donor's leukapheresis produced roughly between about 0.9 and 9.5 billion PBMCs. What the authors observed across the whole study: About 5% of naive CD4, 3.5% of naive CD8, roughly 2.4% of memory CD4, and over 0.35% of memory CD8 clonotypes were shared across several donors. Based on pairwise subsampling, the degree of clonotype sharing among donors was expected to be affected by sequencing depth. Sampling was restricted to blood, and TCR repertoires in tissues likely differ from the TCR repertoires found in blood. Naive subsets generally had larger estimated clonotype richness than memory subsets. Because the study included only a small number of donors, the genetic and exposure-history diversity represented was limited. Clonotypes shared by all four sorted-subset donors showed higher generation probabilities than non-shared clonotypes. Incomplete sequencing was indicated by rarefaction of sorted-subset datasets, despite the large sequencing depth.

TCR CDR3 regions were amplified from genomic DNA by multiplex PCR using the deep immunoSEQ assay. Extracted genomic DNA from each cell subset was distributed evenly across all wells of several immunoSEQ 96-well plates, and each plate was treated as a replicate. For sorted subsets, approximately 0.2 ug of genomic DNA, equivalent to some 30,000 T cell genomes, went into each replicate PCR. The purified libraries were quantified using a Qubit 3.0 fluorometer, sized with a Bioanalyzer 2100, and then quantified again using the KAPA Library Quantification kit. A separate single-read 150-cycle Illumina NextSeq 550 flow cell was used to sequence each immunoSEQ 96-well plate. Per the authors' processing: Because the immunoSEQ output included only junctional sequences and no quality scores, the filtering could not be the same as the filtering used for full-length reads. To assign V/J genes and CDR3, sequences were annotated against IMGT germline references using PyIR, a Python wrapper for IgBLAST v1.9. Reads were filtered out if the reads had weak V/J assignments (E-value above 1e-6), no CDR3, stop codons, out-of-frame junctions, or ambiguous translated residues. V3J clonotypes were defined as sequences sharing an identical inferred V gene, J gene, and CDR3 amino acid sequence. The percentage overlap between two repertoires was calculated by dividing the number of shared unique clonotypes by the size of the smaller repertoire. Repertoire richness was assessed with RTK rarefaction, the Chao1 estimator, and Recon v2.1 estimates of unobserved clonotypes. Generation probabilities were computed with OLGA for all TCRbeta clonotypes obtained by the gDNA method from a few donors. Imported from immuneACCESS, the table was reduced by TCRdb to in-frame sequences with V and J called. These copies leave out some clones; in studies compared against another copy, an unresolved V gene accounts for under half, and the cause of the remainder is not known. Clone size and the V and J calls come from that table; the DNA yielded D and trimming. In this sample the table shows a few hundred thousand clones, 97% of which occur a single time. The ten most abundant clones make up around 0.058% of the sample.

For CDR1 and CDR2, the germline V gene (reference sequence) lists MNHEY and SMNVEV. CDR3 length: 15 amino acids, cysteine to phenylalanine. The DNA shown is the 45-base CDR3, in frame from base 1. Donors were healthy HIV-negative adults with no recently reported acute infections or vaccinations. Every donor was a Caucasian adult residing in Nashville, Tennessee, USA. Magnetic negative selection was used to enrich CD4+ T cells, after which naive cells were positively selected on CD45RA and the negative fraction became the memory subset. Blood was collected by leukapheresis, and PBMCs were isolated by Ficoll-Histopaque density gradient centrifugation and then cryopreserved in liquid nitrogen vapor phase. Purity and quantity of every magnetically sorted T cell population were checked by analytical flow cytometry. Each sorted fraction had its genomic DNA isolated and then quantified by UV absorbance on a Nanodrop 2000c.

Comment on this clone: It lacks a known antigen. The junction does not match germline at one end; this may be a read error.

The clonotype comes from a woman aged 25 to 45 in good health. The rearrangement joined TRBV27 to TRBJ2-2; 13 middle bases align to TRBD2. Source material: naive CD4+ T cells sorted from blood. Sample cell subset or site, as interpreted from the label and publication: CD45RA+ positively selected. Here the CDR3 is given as CASAPGLAGTGKLFF. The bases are TGTGCCAGCGCACCGGGACTAGCGGGAACCGGGAAGCTGTTTTTT.